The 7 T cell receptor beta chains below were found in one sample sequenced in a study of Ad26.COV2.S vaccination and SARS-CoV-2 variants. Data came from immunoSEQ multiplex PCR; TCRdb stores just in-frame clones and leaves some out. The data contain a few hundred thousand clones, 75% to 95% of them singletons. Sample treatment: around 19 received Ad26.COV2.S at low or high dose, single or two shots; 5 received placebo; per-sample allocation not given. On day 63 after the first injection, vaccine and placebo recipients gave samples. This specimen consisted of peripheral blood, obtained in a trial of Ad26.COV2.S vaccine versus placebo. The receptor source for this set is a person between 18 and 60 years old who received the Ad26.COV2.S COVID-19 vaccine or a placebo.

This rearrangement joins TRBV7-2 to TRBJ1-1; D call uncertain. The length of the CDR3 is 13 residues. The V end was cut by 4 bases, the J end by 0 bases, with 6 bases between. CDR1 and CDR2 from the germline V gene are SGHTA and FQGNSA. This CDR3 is CASSYGMNTEAFF. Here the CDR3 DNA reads TGTGCCAGCAGCTATGGGATGAACACTGAAGCTTTCTTT.

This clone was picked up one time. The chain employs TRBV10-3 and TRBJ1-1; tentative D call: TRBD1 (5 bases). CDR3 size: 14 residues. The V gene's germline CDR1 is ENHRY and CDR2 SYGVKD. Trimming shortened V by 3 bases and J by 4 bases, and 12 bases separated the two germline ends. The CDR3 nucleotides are TGTGCCATCAGTGACGGGGGAGCCGCCACTGAAGCTTTCTTT. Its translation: CAISDGGAATEAFF.

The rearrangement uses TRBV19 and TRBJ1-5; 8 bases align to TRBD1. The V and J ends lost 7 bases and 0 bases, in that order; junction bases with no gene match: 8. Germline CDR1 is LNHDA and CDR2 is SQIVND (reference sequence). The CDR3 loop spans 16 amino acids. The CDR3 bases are TGTGCCAGTAAGACAGGGGAATTCTATAGCAATCAGCCCCAGCATTTT. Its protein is CASKTGEFYSNQPQHF. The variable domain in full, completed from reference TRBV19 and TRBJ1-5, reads DGGITQSPKYLFRKEGQNVTLSCEQNLNHDAMYWYRQDPGQGLRLIYYSQIVNDFQKGDIAEGYSVSREKKESFPLTVTSAQKNPTAFYLCASKTGEFYSNQPQHFGDGTRLSIL.

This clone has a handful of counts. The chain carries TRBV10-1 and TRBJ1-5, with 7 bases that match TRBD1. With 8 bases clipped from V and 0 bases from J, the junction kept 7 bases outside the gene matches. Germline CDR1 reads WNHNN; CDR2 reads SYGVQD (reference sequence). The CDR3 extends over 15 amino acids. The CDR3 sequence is CASRQGPHSNQPQHF. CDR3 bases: TGCGCCAGCCGACAGGGACCACATAGCAATCAGCCCCAGCATTTT.

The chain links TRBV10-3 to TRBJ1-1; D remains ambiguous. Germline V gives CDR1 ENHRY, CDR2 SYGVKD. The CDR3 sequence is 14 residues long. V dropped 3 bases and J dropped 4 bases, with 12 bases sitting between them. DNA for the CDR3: TGTGCCATCAGTGATTCGTCCAGGACCACTGAAGCTTTCTTT. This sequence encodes CAISDSSRTTEAFF.

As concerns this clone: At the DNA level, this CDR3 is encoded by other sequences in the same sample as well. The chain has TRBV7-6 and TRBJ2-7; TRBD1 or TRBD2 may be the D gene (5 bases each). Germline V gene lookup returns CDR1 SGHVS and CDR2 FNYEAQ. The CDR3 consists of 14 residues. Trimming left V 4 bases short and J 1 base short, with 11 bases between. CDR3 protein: CASSSGTVSYEQYF. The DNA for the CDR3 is TGTGCCAGCAGCTCCGGGACGGTGTCCTACGAGCAGTACTTC.

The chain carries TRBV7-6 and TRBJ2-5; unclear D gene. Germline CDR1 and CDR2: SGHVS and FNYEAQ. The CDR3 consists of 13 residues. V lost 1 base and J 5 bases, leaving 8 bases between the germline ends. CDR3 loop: CASSLGPGETQYF. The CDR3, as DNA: TGTGCCAGCAGCTTAGGTCCTGGGGAGACCCAGTACTTC.